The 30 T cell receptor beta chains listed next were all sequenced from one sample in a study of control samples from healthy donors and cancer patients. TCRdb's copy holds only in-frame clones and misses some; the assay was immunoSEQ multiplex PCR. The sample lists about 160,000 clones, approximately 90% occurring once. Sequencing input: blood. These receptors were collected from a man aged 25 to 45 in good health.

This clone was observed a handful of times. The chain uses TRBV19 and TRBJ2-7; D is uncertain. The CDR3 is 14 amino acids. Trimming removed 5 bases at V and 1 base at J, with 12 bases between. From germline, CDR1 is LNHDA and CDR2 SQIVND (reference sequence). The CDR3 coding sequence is TGTGCCAGTAGTGGCGCGTCTTCGTCCTACGAGCAGTACTTC. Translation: CASSGASSSYEQYF.

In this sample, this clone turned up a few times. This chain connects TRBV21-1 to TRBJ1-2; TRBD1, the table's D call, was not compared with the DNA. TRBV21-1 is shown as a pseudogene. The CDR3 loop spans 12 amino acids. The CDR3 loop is CAGRQASYGYTF. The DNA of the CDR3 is TGTGCCGGTCGACAGGCTAGCTATGGCTACACCTTC.

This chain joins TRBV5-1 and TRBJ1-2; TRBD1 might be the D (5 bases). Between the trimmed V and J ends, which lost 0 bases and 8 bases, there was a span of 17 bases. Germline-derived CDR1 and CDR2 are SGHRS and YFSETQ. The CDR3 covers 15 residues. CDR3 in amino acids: CASSLEFGGGEGYTF. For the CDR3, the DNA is TGCGCCAGCAGCTTGGAATTCGGGGGTGGGGAGGGCTACACCTTC.

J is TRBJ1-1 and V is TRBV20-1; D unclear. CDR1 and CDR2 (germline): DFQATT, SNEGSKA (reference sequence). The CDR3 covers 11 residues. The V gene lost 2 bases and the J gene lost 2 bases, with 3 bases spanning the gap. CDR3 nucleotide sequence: TGCAGTGCTAGACATAACACTGAAGCTTTCTTT. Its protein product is CSARHNTEAFF.

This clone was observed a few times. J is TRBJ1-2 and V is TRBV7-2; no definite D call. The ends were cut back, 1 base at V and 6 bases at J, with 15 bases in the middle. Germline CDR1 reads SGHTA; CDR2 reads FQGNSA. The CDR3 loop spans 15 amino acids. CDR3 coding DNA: TGTGCCAGCAGCTTAGTGGTATTCCTACGGGATGGCTACACCTTC. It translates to CASSLVVFLRDGYTF.

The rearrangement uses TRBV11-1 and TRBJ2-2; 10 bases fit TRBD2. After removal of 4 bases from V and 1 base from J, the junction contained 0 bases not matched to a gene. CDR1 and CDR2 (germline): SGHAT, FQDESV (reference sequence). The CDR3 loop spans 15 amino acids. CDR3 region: CASSWTSGNTGELFF. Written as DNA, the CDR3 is TGTGCCAGCAGCTGGACTAGCGGGAACACCGGGGAGCTGTTTTTT.

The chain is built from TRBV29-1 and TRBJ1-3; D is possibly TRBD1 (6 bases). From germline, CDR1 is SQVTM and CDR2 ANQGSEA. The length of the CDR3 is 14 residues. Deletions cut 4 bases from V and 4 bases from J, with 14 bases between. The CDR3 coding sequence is TGCAGCGTTGTTGTACAGGGAAGGGGAAACACCATATATTTT. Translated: CSVVVQGRGNTIYF.

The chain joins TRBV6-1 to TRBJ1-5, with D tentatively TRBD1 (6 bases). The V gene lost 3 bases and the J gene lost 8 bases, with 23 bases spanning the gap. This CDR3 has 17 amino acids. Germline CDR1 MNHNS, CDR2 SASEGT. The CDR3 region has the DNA TGTGCCAGCAGTGAGAGTTACGGACAGCACGCGAGGGAGCCCCAGCATTTT. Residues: CASSESYGQHAREPQHF.

CDR3: CASSTHSGTGYGYTF. CDR3 DNA sequence: TGTGCCAGCAGTACCCACTCCGGGACAGGTTATGGCTACACCTTC. The chain joins TRBV28 to TRBJ1-2; 8 nucleotides agree with TRBD1. V dropped 5 bases and J dropped 5; count of bases not matched to a gene: 10. Germline loops: CDR1 MDHEN, CDR2 SYDVKM. The CDR3 is 15 amino acids.

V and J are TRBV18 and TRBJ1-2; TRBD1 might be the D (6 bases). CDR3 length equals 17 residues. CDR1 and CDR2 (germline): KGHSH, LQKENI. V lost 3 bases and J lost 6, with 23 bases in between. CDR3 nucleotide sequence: TGTGCCAGCTCACCCGAAACAGGGTTGTCGGTCCGTAATGGCTACACCTTC. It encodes CASSPETGLSVRNGYTF. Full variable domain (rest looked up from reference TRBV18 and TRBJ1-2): NAGVMQNPRHLVRRRGQEARLRCSPMKGHSHVYWYRQLPEEGLKFMVYLQKENIIDESGMPKERFSAEFPKEGPSILRIQQVVRGDSAAYFCASSPETGLSVRNGYTFGSGTRLTVV.

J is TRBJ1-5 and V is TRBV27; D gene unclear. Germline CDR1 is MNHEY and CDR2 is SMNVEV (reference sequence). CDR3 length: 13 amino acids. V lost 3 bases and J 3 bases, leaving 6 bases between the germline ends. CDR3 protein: CASSFAFNQPQHF. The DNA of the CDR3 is TGTGCCAGCAGTTTCGCCTTCAATCAGCCCCAGCATTTT.

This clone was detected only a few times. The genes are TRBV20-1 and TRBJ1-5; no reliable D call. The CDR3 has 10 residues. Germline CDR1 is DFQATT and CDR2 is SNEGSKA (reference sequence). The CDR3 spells CSTGGQPQHF. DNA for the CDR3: TGCAGCACGGGCGGTCAGCCCCAGCATTTT.

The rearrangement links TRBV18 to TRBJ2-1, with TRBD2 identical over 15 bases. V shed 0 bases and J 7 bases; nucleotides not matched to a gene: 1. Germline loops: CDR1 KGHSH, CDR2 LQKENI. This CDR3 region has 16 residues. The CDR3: CASSPPGTSGRNEQFF. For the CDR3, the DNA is TGTGCCAGCTCACCACCGGGGACTAGCGGGAGGAATGAGCAGTTCTTC.

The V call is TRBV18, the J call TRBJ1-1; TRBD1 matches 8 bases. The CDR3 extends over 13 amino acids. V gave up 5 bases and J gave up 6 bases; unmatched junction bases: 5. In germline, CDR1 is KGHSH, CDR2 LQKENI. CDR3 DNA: TGTGCCAGCTCAGCGGACAGGGCCGCTGAAGCTTTCTTT. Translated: CASSADRAAEAFF.

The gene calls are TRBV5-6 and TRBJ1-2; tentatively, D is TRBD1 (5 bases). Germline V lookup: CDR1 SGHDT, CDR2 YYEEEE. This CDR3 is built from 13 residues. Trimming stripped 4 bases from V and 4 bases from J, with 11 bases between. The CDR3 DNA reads TGTGCCAGCAGCATGGGGACGGGCTATGGCTACACCTTC. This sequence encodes CASSMGTGYGYTF.

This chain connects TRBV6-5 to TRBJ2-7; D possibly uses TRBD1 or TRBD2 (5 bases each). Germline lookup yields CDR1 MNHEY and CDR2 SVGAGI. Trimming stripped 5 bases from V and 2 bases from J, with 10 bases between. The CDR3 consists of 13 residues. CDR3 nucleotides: TGTGCCAGCAGTCGGGACGGGACCTACGAGCAGTACTTC. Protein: CASSRDGTYEQYF.

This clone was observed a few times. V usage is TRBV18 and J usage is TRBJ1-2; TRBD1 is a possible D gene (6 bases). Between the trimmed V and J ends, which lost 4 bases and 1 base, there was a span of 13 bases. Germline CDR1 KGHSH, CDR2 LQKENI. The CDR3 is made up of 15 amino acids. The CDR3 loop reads CASSRGGQSNYGYTF. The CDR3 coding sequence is TGTGCCAGCTCACGGGGTGGACAGAGTAACTATGGCTACACCTTC. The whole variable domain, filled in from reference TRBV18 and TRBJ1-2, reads NAGVMQNPRHLVRRRGQEARLRCSPMKGHSHVYWYRQLPEEGLKFMVYLQKENIIDESGMPKERFSAEFPKEGPSILRIQQVVRGDSAAYFCASSRGGQSNYGYTFGSGTRLTVV.

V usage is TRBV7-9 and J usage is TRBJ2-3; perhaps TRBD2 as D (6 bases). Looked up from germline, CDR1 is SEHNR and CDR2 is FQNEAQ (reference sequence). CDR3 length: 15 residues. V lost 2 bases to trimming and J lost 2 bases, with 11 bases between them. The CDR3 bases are TGTGCCAGCAGCTTATCTGCGGGGAACACAGATACGCAGTATTTT. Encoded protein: CASSLSAGNTDTQYF. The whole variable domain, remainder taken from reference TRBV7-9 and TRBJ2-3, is DTGVSQNPRHKITKRGQNVTFRCDPISEHNRLYWYRQTLGQGPEFLTYFQNEAQLEKSRLLSDRFSAERPKGSFSTLEIQRTEQGDSAMYLCASSLSAGNTDTQYFGPGTRLTVL.

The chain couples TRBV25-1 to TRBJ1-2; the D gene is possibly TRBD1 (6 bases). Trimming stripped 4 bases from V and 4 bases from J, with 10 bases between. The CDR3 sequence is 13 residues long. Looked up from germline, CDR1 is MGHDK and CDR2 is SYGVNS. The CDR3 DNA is TGTGCCAGCAGTGCGGGACATTCCTATGGCTACACCTTC. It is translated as CASSAGHSYGYTF.

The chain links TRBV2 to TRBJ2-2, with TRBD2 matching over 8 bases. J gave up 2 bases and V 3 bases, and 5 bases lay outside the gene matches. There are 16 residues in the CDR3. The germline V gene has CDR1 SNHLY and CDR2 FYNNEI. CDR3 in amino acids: CASSDTTSGNTGELFF. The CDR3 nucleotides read TGTGCCAGCAGTGATACCACTAGCGGAAACACCGGGGAGCTGTTTTTT.

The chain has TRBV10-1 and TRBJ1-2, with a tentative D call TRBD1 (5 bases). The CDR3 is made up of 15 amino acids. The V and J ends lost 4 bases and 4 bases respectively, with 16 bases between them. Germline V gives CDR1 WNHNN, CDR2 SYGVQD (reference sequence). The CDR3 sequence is CASSADPGRVYGYTF. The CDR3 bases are TGCGCCAGCAGTGCAGATCCGGGACGAGTCTATGGCTACACCTTC.

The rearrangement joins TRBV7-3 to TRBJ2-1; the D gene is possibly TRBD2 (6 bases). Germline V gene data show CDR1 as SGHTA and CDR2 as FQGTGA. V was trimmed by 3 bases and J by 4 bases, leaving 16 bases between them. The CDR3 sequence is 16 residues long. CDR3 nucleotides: TGTGCCAGCAGCTTGACCCGGGACTCGATATACAATGAGCAGTTCTTC. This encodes CASSLTRDSIYNEQFF.

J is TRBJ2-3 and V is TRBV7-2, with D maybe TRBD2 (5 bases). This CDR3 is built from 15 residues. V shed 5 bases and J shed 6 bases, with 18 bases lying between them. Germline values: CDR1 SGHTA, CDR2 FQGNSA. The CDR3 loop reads CASSHSGMSGDTQYF. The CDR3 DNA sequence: TGTGCCAGCAGCCACTCGGGGATGTCGGGGGATACGCAGTATTTT.

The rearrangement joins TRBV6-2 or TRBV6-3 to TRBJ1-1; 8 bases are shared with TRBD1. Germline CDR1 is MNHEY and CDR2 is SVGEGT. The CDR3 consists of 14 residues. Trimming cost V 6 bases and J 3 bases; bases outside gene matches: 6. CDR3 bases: TGTGCCAGCAGCCCAGGGGGCGGCTACACTGAAGCTTTCTTT. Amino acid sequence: CASSPGGGYTEAFF.

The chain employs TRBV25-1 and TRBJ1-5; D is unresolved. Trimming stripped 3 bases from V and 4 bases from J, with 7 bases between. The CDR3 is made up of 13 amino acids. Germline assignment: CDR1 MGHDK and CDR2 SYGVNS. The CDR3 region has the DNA TGTGCCAGCAGTGAGGGGATTAATCAGCCCCAGCATTTT. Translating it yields CASSEGINQPQHF. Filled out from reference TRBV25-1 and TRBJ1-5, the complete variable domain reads EADIYQTPRYLVIGTGKKITLECSQTMGHDKMYWYQQDPGMELHLIHYSYGVNSTEKGDLSSESTVSRIRTEHFPLTLESARPSHTSQYLCASSEGINQPQHFGDGTRLSIL.

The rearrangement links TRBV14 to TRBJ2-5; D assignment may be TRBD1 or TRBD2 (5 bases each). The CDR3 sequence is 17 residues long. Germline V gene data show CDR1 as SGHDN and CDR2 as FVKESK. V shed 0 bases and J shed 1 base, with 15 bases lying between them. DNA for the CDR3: TGTGCCAGCAGCCAAGAGAGGGGCCTACAGAGCCAAGAGACCCAGTACTTC. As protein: CASSQERGLQSQETQYF.

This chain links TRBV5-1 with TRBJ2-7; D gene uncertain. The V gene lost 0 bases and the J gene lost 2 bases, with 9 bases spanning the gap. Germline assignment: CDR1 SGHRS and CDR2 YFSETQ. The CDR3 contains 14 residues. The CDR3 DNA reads TGCGCCAGCAGCTTGGCCAGCCCTGCCTACGAGCAGTACTTC. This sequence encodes CASSLASPAYEQYF.

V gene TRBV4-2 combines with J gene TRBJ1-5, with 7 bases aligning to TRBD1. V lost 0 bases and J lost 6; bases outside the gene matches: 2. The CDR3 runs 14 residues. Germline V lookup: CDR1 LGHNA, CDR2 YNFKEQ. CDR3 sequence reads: CASSQERGPQPQHF. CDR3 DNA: TGTGCCAGCAGCCAAGAGAGGGGGCCTCAGCCCCAGCATTTT.

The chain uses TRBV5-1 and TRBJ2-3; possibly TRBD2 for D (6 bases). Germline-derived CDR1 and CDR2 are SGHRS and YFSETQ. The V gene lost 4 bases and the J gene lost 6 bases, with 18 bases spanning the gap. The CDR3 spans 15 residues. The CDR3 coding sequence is TGCGCCAGCAGCGACCGGGACTCGAATAGGGATACGCAGTATTTT. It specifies CASSDRDSNRDTQYF.

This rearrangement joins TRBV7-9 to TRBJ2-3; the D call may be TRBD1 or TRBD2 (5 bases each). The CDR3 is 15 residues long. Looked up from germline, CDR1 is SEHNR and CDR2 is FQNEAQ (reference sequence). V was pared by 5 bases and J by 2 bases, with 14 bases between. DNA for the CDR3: TGTGCCAGCAGCACGAGGGGTGGGATCACAGATACGCAGTATTTT. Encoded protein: CASSTRGGITDTQYF.